The source of this T cell receptor beta chain is a study of T cell responses to AZD1222 COVID-19 vaccine. Findings and limits, study-wide: There were vaccine-associated CD4 TCRs across spike, dominant at 160-218 and 743-854. White British people made up most donors, females outnumbered males, and clonal diversity was possibly underestimated. The breadth and depth of Spike-specific TCRs increased once two AZD1222 doses had been given. Only a handful of people who got AZD1222 tested seropositive at baseline.

The table came from immunoSEQ multiplex PCR; TCRdb's copy has only in-frame clones and leaves some out. Of 90,000 to 110,000 clones listed, around nine tenths are singletons. The CDR3 length is 14 residues. Trimming pared 3 bases from V and 7 bases from J, leaving 15 bases between. Germline CDR1 and CDR2: DFQATT and SNEGSKA (reference sequence). To note about this clone: Its specificity is unknown.

The material was peripheral blood, obtained on day 0 of AZD1222 vaccination. V gene TRBV20-1 combines with J gene TRBJ1-4; tentatively, D is TRBD1 (6 bases). The sequence came from an adult in good health. The CDR3 here is CSASGGLFSEKLFF. DNA of the CDR3: TGCAGTGCTAGTGGGGGGCTTTTTTCTGAAAAACTGTTTTTT.